These 21 T cell receptor beta chains were sequenced from one sample in a study of regulatory T cells in long-lasting Graves disease. Building of the TCR beta libraries involved iRepertoire HTBI primers and Arm-PCR of CDR3 regions. TCRdb re-called the multiplex PCR reads through MiXCR, storing one row per CDR3 protein. The table includes about 220,000 distinct CDR3 sequences, around a fifth detected once. The sample's time point: newly diagnosed GD, antithyroid drugs for less than 3 months. PBMC-extracted RNA yielded the TCR library. These data also formed part of another study, on T cells in Graves' hyperthyroidism and ophthalmopathy.

The sample consisted of peripheral blood mononuclear cells (PBMCs), taken at new diagnosis, from a patient treated with antithyroid drugs. Source of these receptors: a woman in her 30s with Graves disease.

In regard to this clonotype: A far larger clone is one nucleotide away, so this likely arose from a read error. The rearrangement joins TRBV7-9 to TRBJ2-5; 7 bases fit TRBD1. CDR1 SEHNR and CDR2 FQNEAQ come from the germline V gene (reference sequence). The CDR3 is made up of 14 amino acids. The V segment lost 1 base and the J segment 4 bases; nucleotides outside the gene matches: 3. The CDR3 loop reads CASSLDAGGETQYF. CDR3 nucleotide sequence: TGTGCCAGCAGCTTAGATGCAGGGGGAGAGACCCAGTACTTC.

This clonotype was detected ten times or more. The chain employs TRBV2 and TRBJ1-1; 7 positions agree with TRBD1. This CDR3 has 14 residues. Per the germline V gene, CDR1 is SNHLY and CDR2 is FYNNEI. With 6 bases clipped from V and 11 bases from J, the junction kept 15 bases outside the gene matches. CDR3 nucleotide sequence: TGTGCCAGCAGCATGACAGGGACGGGAATTGCGGCTTTCTTT. Translated, it gives CASSMTGTGIAAFF.

This clonotype was counted at least ten times. The V and J genes are TRBV19 and TRBJ2-7, with 10 positions matching TRBD1. The CDR3 is 15 amino acids. Unmatched junction bases numbered 9, after V lost 9 bases and J lost 1 base. The germline CDR1 and CDR2 sequences are LNHDA and SQIVND (reference sequence). CDR3 in DNA: TGTGCCAGCAGCCCCGGACAGGGGGGGTCCTACGAGCAGTACTTC. It encodes CASSPGQGGSYEQYF.

This clonotype was counted at least ten times. The chain combines TRBV12-3 or TRBV12-4 with TRBJ1-1; D may be TRBD1 (5 bases). The V gene lost 4 bases and the J gene lost 1 base, with 19 bases spanning the gap. The CDR3 totals 17 residues. The CDR3 protein is CASSWWGWGYENTEAFF. The CDR3 DNA reads as TGTGCCAGCAGTTGGTGGGGCTGGGGGTATGAGAACACTGAAGCTTTCTTT.

Turning to this clonotype: One base separates it from a far larger clone, so it is likely a read error. The chain recombines TRBV2 with TRBJ2-1; 9 bases are a match to TRBD1. This CDR3 comprises 15 residues. From germline, CDR1 is SNHLY and CDR2 FYNNEI. V shed 3 bases, J shed 10 bases, and the junction held 10 bases outside the gene matches. The CDR3 coding sequence is TGTGCCAGCAGTGATGTGGGACAGGGCACTTACGAGCAGTTCTTC. This codes for CASSDVGQGTYEQFF.

This clonotype was observed at least ten times. The V gene is TRBV7-6, the J gene TRBJ2-7; D is undetermined. The V end lost 3 bases, the J end lost 1 base, and 7 bases lay between the germline ends. The CDR3 covers 13 residues. CDR1 and CDR2 from the germline V gene are SGHVS and FNYEAQ. The CDR3 sequence is CASSLGPSYEQYF. CDR3 in DNA: TGTGCCAGCAGCTTGGGCCCTTCCTACGAGCAGTACTTC.

There are many counts of this clonotype. The V call is TRBV12-3 or TRBV12-4, the J call TRBJ2-5, with D maybe TRBD2 (5 bases). The CDR3 has 14 amino acids. V was trimmed by 2 bases and J by 3 bases, leaving 10 bases between them. The DNA of the CDR3 is TGTGCCAGCAGTTTACTGTCCGGGGAAGAGACCCAGTACTTC. It encodes CASSLLSGEETQYF.

This clonotype occurred many times. An end of the junction differs from the germline gene, which may be a read error. V usage is TRBV19 and J usage is TRBJ1-1, with no clear D. Germline CDR1 LNHDA, CDR2 SQIVND (reference sequence). The CDR3 has 16 residues. The CDR3 reads CASSPRVLPMNTETFF. The CDR3 region has the DNA TGTGCCAGTAGTCCCCGGGTCCTACCCATGAACACTGAAACTTTCTTT.

In this sample, this clonotype turned up many times. This chain joins TRBV19 and TRBJ2-2, with TRBD2 matching 7 bases. The V gene's germline CDR1 is LNHDA and CDR2 SQIVND (reference sequence). This CDR3 contains 16 residues. Losses at the gene ends were 7 bases for V and 4 bases for J; bases not matched to a gene: 12. The CDR3 bases are TGTGCCAGTACCGCCCCTGGACTAGTTGGCACCGGGGAGCTGTTTTTT. Translated, it gives CASTAPGLVGTGELFF.

This clonotype was observed at least ten times. In DNA form, the CDR3 reads TGTGCCAGCAGAACAGTTTCCCCATATACGCAGTATTTT. Translated, it gives CASRTVSPYTQYF. This rearrangement joins TRBV28 to TRBJ2-3; D unresolved. Germline V gene lookup returns CDR1 MDHEN and CDR2 SYDVKM. The CDR3 spans 13 residues. The V end was cut by 6 bases, the J end by 7 bases, with 14 bases between.

This clonotype was seen repeatedly, ten times or more. The CDR3 region has the DNA TGTGCCAGCAGTGTGGGCTTCTTGAACACTGAAGCTTTCTTT. It specifies CASSVGFLNTEAFF. The gene calls are TRBV2 and TRBJ1-1; D is unclear. CDR3 length equals 14 residues. From germline, CDR1 is SNHLY and CDR2 FYNNEI. V lost 4 bases and J 0 bases, leaving 9 bases between the germline ends.

This clonotype was observed a few times. A read error is likely here: a far larger clone is one base away. In DNA form, the CDR3 reads TGTGCCAGCAGGGGTAGTAGGGGTCGAGGAAAACTGTTTTTT. It specifies CASRGSRGRGKLFF. V usage is TRBV7-9 and J usage is TRBJ1-4, with D perhaps TRBD1 (5 bases). CDR1 SEHNR and CDR2 FQNEAQ come from the germline V gene (reference sequence). The CDR3 is made up of 14 amino acids. V was shortened by 6 bases and J by 10 bases, with 18 bases between the two germline ends.

Worth noting for this clonotype: With a much larger clone just one base away, this may be a read error. The gene calls are TRBV28 and TRBJ2-2; the D gene is possibly TRBD1 (5 bases). The CDR3 loop spans 15 amino acids. Germline V gene data show CDR1 as MDHEN and CDR2 as SYDVKM. The CDR3 DNA reads TGTGCCAGCAGTCCCTCCCCAGGGTACACCGAGGAGCTGTTTTTT. Encoded protein: CASSPSPGYTEELFF.

This clonotype showed up many times. This chain uses TRBV28 with TRBJ1-2, with unresolved D. Between the trimmed V and J ends, which lost 8 bases and 2 bases, there was a span of 6 bases. This CDR3 is built from 11 residues. Germline V CDR1 and CDR2: MDHEN, SYDVKM. Written as DNA, the CDR3 is TGTGCCAGCCGCAGGAACTATGGCTACACCTTC. Its translation is CASRRNYGYTF.

There are many counts of this clonotype. CDR3 DNA sequence: TGCGCCAGCAGTGAGTCGGCTAGCGGGGGGGCTAACAATGAGCAGTTCTTC. Its protein product is CASSESASGGANNEQFF. The V and J genes are TRBV10-2 and TRBJ2-1; TRBD2 aligns across 12 bases. The CDR3 contains 17 residues. Germline assignment: CDR1 WSHSY and CDR2 SAAADI. The ends lost 0 bases at V and 5 bases at J; junction bases unmatched: 5.

This clonotype was counted ten times or more. This chain uses TRBV28 with TRBJ1-2, with D possibly TRBD1 on 6 matching bases. The germline V gene has CDR1 MDHEN and CDR2 SYDVKM. This CDR3 comprises 13 residues. V lost 10 bases and J lost 7, with 19 bases in between. CDR3 sequence: CAIKQGSMSGYTF. The CDR3 DNA is TGTGCCATCAAACAGGGCAGCATGAGTGGCTACACCTTC.

This clonotype was counted at least ten times. The chain is built from TRBV2 and TRBJ2-4; no clear D gene. Germline values: CDR1 SNHLY, CDR2 FYNNEI. This CDR3 has 19 residues. V lost 3 bases, J lost 0 bases, and 21 bases lay in between. The CDR3 loop is CASSDKVATFGVAKNIQYF. DNA for the CDR3: TGTGCCAGCAGTGATAAGGTCGCTACATTCGGCGTAGCCAAAAACATTCAGTACTTC.

Ten or more counts support this clonotype. CDR3 loop: CASKQWSRNQPQHF. CDR3 coding DNA: TGTGCCAGTAAGCAGTGGAGCAGAAATCAGCCCCAGCATTTT. The gene calls are TRBV19 and TRBJ1-5; D ambiguous. The germline V gene encodes CDR1 LNHDA and CDR2 SQIVND (reference sequence). Trimming took 7 bases from V and 4 from J, leaving 14 bases between them. The CDR3 is 14 residues long. Supplemented by reference TRBV19 and TRBJ1-5, the full variable domain reads DGGITQSPKYLFRKEGQNVTLSCEQNLNHDAMYWYRQDPGQGLRLIYYSQIVNDFQKGDIAEGYSVSREKKESFPLTVTSAQKNPTAFYLCASKQWSRNQPQHFGDGTRLSIL.

This clonotype was detected many times. V and J are TRBV29-1 and TRBJ2-7, with TRBD1 matching 10 bases. CDR3 length equals 13 residues. The J segment lost 2 bases and the V segment lost 6 bases, leaving 4 bases of the junction unmatched. Germline V gives CDR1 SQVTM, CDR2 ANQGSEA. The DNA for the CDR3 is TGCAGCGTGCGGACAGGGGGAGCCTACGAGCAGTACTTC. Protein product: CSVRTGGAYEQYF.

The sample holds many counts of this clonotype. The chain combines TRBV2 with TRBJ2-3, with 11 positions matching TRBD2. The V and J ends lost 6 bases and 5 bases, in that order; junction bases with no gene match: 4. The CDR3 is made up of 14 amino acids. Germline assignment: CDR1 SNHLY and CDR2 FYNNEI. The CDR3 DNA reads TGTGCCAGCAGGCTAGCGGGAGGTGGAGATACGCAGTATTTT. It is translated as CASRLAGGGDTQYF.

This clonotype was counted a few times. Given a much more abundant clone one base away, this may be a read error. In nucleotides, the CDR3 is TGTGCCAGCAGCATAGACTCTTGGGAGTCCCAGTACTTC. Translating gives CASSIDSWESQYF. The chain links TRBV7-3 to TRBJ2-5, with a tentative D call TRBD2 (5 bases). This CDR3 contains 13 residues. Germline loops: CDR1 SGHTA, CDR2 FQGTGA. Trimming stripped 5 bases from V and 9 bases from J, with 16 bases between.